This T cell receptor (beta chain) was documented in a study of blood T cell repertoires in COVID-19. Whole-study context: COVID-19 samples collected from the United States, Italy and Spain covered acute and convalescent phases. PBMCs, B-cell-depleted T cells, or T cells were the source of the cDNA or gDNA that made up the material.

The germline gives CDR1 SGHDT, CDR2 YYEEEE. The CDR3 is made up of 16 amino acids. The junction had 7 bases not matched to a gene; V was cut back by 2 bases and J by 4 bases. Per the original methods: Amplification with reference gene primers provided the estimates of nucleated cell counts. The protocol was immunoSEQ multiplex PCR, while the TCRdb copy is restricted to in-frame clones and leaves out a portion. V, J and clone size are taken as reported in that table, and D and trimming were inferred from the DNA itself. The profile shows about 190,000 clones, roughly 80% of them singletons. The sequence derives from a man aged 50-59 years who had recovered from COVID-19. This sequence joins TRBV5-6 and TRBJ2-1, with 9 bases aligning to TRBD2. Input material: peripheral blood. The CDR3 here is CASSFFLLAGYNEQFF. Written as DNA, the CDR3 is TGTGCCAGCAGCTTTTTTTTACTAGCGGGTTACAATGAGCAGTTCTTC.